This TCR beta chain came from a study of blood T cell repertoires in COVID-19. Study overall: Whether acute or convalescent, the COVID-19 samples came from the United States, Italy and Spain. T cells, B-cell-depleted T cells, or PBMCs supplied cDNA or gDNA.

Original data processing: Counts of nucleated cells, estimated from reference gene primer amplification, were obtained. The repertoire was sequenced with immunoSEQ multiplex PCR; TCRdb's copy has only in-frame clones and lacks some. V, J and clone size are those of that table, while D and trimming were read from the DNA. This table holds some 150,000 clones, around 76% found once. There are 15 residues in the CDR3. Germline CDR1 and CDR2: SGHTS and YDEGEE. The ends lost 0 bases at V and 5 bases at J; junction bases unmatched: 5. The TCR comes from an older woman with acute or convalescent COVID-19. The specimen was peripheral blood. The chain couples TRBV5-8 to TRBJ2-5; the match to TRBD2 covers 9 bases. The CDR3 DNA reads as TGTGCCAGCAGCTTGGGGCGGGGGGGCCATGAGACCCAGTACTTC. Protein: CASSLGRGGHETQYF.